The following is a T cell receptor beta chain sequence with its context. Its target is unknown. This CDR3 spans 14 amino acids. Trimming took 2 bases from V and 9 from J; bases not matched to a gene: 7. The V gene's germline CDR1 is MNHEY and CDR2 SVGEGT. Here immunoSEQ multiplex PCR was the method, and the copy in TCRdb shows in-frame clones only, minus some. Altogether about 82,000 clones are present, 80% to 90% being singletons, with the ten largest covering under 1.5%. This record comes from a study of T cell responses to AZD1222 COVID-19 vaccine. General study points: Repertoires in all cases were sampled only once the peak T cell response had passed. Baseline serostatus was positive in only a handful of AZD1222 recipients. Mostly white British, mostly female donors; authors suggested clonal diversity may be underestimated. Increased Spike-specific TCR breadth and depth were observed after two AZD1222 doses.

V and J are TRBV6-2 or TRBV6-3 and TRBJ2-7; 10 bases line up with TRBD2. The sequencing used peripheral blood, collected 28 days after the second AZD1222 dose. The sequence was collected from an adult who received the AZD1222 COVID-19 vaccine. CDR3 protein: CASSYMASGRLQYF. The CDR3 coding sequence is TGTGCCAGCAGTTACATGGCTAGCGGGAGACTGCAGTACTTC.